Sequencing of this T cell receptor beta chain was carried out in a study of T-cell reconstitution after alpha-beta-depleted transplantation in children. Whole-study results and caveats: Counts and diversity of T cells one year after transplant came mostly from newly produced T cells.

This CDR3 is built from 13 residues. Germline values: CDR1 LNHNV, CDR2 YYDKDF (reference sequence). V shed 0 bases and J shed 4 bases, with 7 bases lying between them. Unique molecular identifiers were incorporated when the TCRbeta library was constructed. TCRdb re-called the PCR reads with MiXCR, one entry per CDR3 protein. The sample records about 870,000 distinct CDR3 sequences, about 16% being singletons. The sample holds many counts of this clonotype. The antigen remains undetermined. The source of this sequence is a male patient aged 5 to 17 who had a stem cell transplant for acute lymphoblastic leukemia, so the T cells may come from the graft donor. The sample in question was PBMCs, mostly from graft donor cells, obtained 360 days after TCRalphabeta/CD19-depleted stem cell transplant. This chain uses TRBV15 with TRBJ2-7; D unresolved. CDR3 sequence: CATSRDMGYEQYF. As DNA, the CDR3 is TGTGCCACCAGCAGAGATATGGGATACGAGCAGTACTTC.